The text below deals with one T cell receptor (beta chain). Its antigen has not been determined. One base away there is no much larger clone; base qualities are not given. Sample time point, as interpreted from the label and publication: baseline before first vaccination. Samples from vaccinated people were obtained from the UK trials COV001 and COV002, which included a single-blind randomized controlled phase 2/3 trial of AZD1222 (ChAdOx1 nCoV-19) in healthy adults. For TCRbeta chain sequencing, PBMC samples from trial participants were taken at day 0 and at day 28 after the second dose. The CDR3 regions of human TCRbeta chains were subjected to immunosequencing. The authors processed their data as follows. TCRs in the repertoires were matched against a reference library of SARS-CoV-2-specific TCRs that had been generated with the MIRA antigen-specificity platform. Breadth meant the fraction of unique TCRs that were SARS-CoV-2-associated, whereas depth meant the fraction of total T cells that were SARS-CoV-2-associated. Each spike-specific TCR was assigned to its reactive spike region and to a CD4 or CD8 class using the MIRA data. Log10-transformed breadth and depth values were compared by one-way ANOVA with Sidak's multiple comparisons tests. TCRdb provides this immuneACCESS table in a form limited to in-frame rearrangements. Some clones are lacking; in checked studies, under half of them reflect an unresolved V gene, and why the rest are absent is not known. V and J calls and clone size follow that table, whereas D and trimming were derived from the DNA. In all, the sample holds some 91,000 clones, and around 86% of those were seen once. The ten largest clonotypes hold 2.4% of the sample.

This sample is part of a study of T cell responses to AZD1222 COVID-19 vaccine (dated by TCRdb to about 2021). About the full investigation: AZD1222 recipients with second doses at about 4 weeks or about 12 weeks were pooled, because spike-specific TCR depth and breadth did not differ between schedules. A total of 233 trial participants underwent TCR sequencing, of whom 200 to 220 had received two doses of AZD1222 and around 25 had received two doses of the MenACWY control vaccine. Trial participants were enrolled by age into subgroups of 18-55, 56-69 and 70-plus years, and about 150, 27 and 61 TCR-sequenced participants, respectively, were included in these subgroups.

The germline V gene gives CDR1 as SGDLS and CDR2 as YYNGEE. The CDR3 runs 12 residues from the cysteine to the phenylalanine. Solely the CDR3 DNA is kept, with 36 bases framed from the first base. Trimming accounts for 4 bases at V and 7 bases at J, while the number of junction bases matched to no gene is 5. The full study reports these points: In the small 56-69-year group, the increase in depth fell short of significance, most likely because of low power. Nearly half of unique spike-specific TCRs reportedly recognized epitopes outside regions mutated in the B.1.351 and B.1.1.7 variants. Only five or six AZD1222 recipients were SARS-CoV-2 seropositive at baseline, limiting conclusions about previously exposed vaccinees. Participants were mostly white British, with more females than males. The authors suggested clonal diversity may have been underestimated. After two AZD1222 doses, both the breadth and the depth of spike-specific TCRs were significantly higher than at day 0 and than in MenACWY recipients. Because no samples from the day 14 peak response were available, repertoires could be characterized only after the peak T cell response. The vaccine-associated CD4 TCRs covered the entire spike protein, and the dominant responses fell in regions 160-218 and 743-854.

The chain uses TRBV9 and TRBJ2-7, and TRBD1 matches 7 of the central bases. The TCR comes from an adult in good health. The sequencing used peripheral blood, collected on day 0 of AZD1222 vaccination. This receptor has the CDR3 CASSNPGGEQYF. The DNA sequence follows: TGTGCCAGCAGCAATCCAGGGGGAGAGCAGTACTTC.